This T cell receptor beta chain emerged from a study of shared clonotypes between healthy human individuals. As to this clone: Other nucleotide sequences from this sample produce the same CDR3.

Using immunoSEQ multiplex PCR, the repertoire was profiled, and TCRdb retains in-frame clones only, with some absent. The sample has 2 million to 2.5 million clones, around 95% seen once. Trimming cost V 1 base and J 5 bases, with 4 bases left between them. This CDR3 contains 12 residues. The germline CDR1 and CDR2 sequences are SGHAT and FQNNGV. The clonotype comes from a man younger than 35 in good health. The chain employs TRBV11-2 and TRBJ2-3; D not certain. The specimen sequenced was naive CD4+ T cells sorted from blood. Subset denoted: CD45RA+ positively selected. This chain's CDR3 is CASSLGGDTQYF. In DNA form, the CDR3 reads TGTGCCAGCAGCTTAGGAGGAGATACGCAGTATTTT.